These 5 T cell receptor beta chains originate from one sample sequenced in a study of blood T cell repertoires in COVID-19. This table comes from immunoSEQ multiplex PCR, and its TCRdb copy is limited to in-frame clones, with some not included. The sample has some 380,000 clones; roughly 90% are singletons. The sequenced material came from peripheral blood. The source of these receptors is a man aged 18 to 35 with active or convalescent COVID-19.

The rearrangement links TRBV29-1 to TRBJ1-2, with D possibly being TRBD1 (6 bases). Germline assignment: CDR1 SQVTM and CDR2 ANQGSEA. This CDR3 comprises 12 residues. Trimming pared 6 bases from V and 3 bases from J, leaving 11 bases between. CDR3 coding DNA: TGCAGCGTCACAGGGATAGACTATGGCTACACCTTC. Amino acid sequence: CSVTGIDYGYTF. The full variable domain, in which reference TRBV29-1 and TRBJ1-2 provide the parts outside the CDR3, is SAVISQKPSRDICQRGTSLTIQCQVDSQVTMMFWYRQQPGQSLTLIATANQGSEATYESGFVIDKFPISRPNLTFSTLTVSNMSPEDSSIYLCSVTGIDYGYTFGSGTRLTVV.

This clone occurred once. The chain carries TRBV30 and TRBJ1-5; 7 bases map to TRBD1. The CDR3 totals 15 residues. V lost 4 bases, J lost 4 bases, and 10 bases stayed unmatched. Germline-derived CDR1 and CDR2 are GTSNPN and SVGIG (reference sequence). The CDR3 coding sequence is TGTGCCTGGACCGCCGAGGGACAGAAAAATCAGCCCCAGCATTTT. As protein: CAWTAEGQKNQPQHF.

CDR3 bases: TGTGCCAGCAGCTTAGGTGGGGAGTCTAATTCACCCCTCCACTTT. Encoded protein: CASSLGGESNSPLHF. The gene calls are TRBV7-6 and TRBJ1-6; D gene unclear. The germline V and J ends were trimmed by 1 base and 6 bases, with 10 bases remaining between them. CDR3 size: 15 residues. CDR1 is SGHVS, CDR2 FNYEAQ, per germline.

The CDR3 nucleotides read TGTGCCAGCAGTCAGGGGAGGGGTAATGAAAAACTGTTTTTT. Translation gives CASSQGRGNEKLFF. The genes are TRBV27 and TRBJ1-4; D might be TRBD1 (6 bases). The CDR3 is 14 residues long. V was clipped by 5 bases and J by 4 bases, with 11 bases between them. CDR1 is MNHEY, CDR2 SMNVEV, per germline (reference sequence).

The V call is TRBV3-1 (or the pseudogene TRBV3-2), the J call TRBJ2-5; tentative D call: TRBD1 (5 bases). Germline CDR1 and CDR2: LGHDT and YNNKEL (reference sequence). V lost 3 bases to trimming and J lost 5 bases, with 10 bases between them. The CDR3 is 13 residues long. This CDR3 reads CASSHNAGETQYF. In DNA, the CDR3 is TGTGCCAGCAGCCATAACGCAGGGGAGACCCAGTACTTC.